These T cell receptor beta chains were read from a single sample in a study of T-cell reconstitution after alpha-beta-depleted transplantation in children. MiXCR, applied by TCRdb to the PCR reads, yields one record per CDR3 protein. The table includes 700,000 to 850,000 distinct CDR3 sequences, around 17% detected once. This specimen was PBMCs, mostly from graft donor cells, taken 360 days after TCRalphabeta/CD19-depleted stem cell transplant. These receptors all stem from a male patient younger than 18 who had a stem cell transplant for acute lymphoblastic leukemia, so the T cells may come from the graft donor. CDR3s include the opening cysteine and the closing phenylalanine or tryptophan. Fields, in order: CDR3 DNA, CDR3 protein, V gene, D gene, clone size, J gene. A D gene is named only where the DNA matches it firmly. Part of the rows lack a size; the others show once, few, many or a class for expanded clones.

cdr3_nt: TGTGCCAGCAGTCTCCGGGGGAATCTGGAAGCTTTCTTT
cdr3_aa: CASSLRGNLEAFF
v_call: TRBV27
d_call: .
clone_size: few
j_call: TRBJ1-1

cdr3_nt: TGCGCCAGCAGCCGATTGATAGGGACAGGAATTTCCAAAAACATTCAGTACTTC
cdr3_aa: CASSRLIGTGISKNIQYF
v_call: TRBV5-1
d_call: TRBD1
clone_size: .
j_call: TRBJ2-4

cdr3_nt: TGTGCCAGCAGCCAAGATAGCCTAGCGGAGAACACCGGGGAGCTGTTTTTT
cdr3_aa: CASSQDSLAENTGELFF
v_call: TRBV3-1
d_call: TRBD2
clone_size: .
j_call: TRBJ2-2

cdr3_nt: TGCGCCAGCAGTAGTCCCCCGGGGTACACCGGGGAGCTGTTTTTT
cdr3_aa: CASSSPPGYTGELFF
v_call: TRBV5-1
d_call: .
clone_size: .
j_call: TRBJ2-2

cdr3_nt: TGCGCCAGCAGCTTCATTCTCCGGACGTCCCCCTACGAGCAGTACTTC
cdr3_aa: CASSFILRTSPYEQYF
v_call: TRBV5-1
d_call: .
clone_size: .
j_call: TRBJ2-7

cdr3_nt: TGCAGCGTTAGCCTTAGGGACAATGAGCAGTTCTTC
cdr3_aa: CSVSLRDNEQFF
v_call: TRBV29-1
d_call: .
clone_size: few
j_call: TRBJ2-1

cdr3_nt: TGCAGCTCAGCCCTTAGACTAGGCACAGATACGCAGTATTTT
cdr3_aa: CSSALRLGTDTQYF
v_call: TRBV29-1
d_call: .
clone_size: .
j_call: TRBJ2-3

cdr3_nt: TGCGCCAGCAGCTCACTAGCGGGGGGACATACGCAGTATTTT
cdr3_aa: CASSSLAGGHTQYF
v_call: TRBV5-1
d_call: TRBD2
clone_size: few
j_call: TRBJ2-3

cdr3_nt: TGTGCCAGCAGCCACCACAGGGGACTTCGAGGCCAAGAGACCCAGTACTTC
cdr3_aa: CASSHHRGLRGQETQYF
v_call: TRBV5-8
d_call: .
clone_size: .
j_call: TRBJ2-5

cdr3_nt: TGCAGTGCCCTGGTACGGTTCTCCTACGAGCAGTACTTC
cdr3_aa: CSALVRFSYEQYF
v_call: TRBV20-1
d_call: .
clone_size: many
j_call: TRBJ2-7

cdr3_nt: TGTGCCAGCAGCTACCGTAGCGGAAACACAGATACGCAGTATTTT
cdr3_aa: CASSYRSGNTDTQYF
v_call: TRBV7-9
d_call: .
clone_size: .
j_call: TRBJ2-3

cdr3_nt: TGTGCCAGCAGTTTTGCTAGCGGGTCTCTATTCACCTACGAGCAGTACTTC
cdr3_aa: CASSFASGSLFTYEQYF
v_call: TRBV12-3/TRBV12-4
d_call: TRBD2
clone_size: .
j_call: TRBJ2-7

cdr3_nt: TGCGCCAGCAGAGTCAGCTCTGGAAACACCATATATTTT
cdr3_aa: CASRVSSGNTIYF
v_call: TRBV5-1
d_call: .
clone_size: few
j_call: TRBJ1-3

cdr3_nt: TGTGCCAGCAGTTACCTCGCTCTGAACACTGAAGCTTTCTTT
cdr3_aa: CASSYLALNTEAFF
v_call: TRBV6-5
d_call: .
clone_size: .
j_call: TRBJ1-1

cdr3_nt: TGTGCCAGCTCACCAGGTATCGGGGCTGAAAAACTGTTTTTT
cdr3_aa: CASSPGIGAEKLFF
v_call: TRBV18
d_call: .
clone_size: few
j_call: TRBJ1-4

cdr3_nt: TGTGCCACCAGGGGACTAGCGGGAGGGAGCTCCTACAATGAGCAGTTCTTC
cdr3_aa: CATRGLAGGSSYNEQFF
v_call: TRBV24-1
d_call: TRBD2
clone_size: many
j_call: TRBJ2-1

cdr3_nt: TGTGCCACCAGTGATCCCTCCGACAGGGCCGACGAGCAGTACTTC
cdr3_aa: CATSDPSDRADEQYF
v_call: TRBV24-1
d_call: TRBD1
clone_size: .
j_call: TRBJ2-7

cdr3_nt: TGTGCCAGCAGCGACCCGGGACAGAATTTGAACACTGAAGCTTTCTTT
cdr3_aa: CASSDPGQNLNTEAFF
v_call: TRBV9
d_call: TRBD1
clone_size: many
j_call: TRBJ1-1

cdr3_nt: TGTGCCAGCAGTGACGGGACAGGGAGTTCCTACGAGCAGTACTTC
cdr3_aa: CASSDGTGSSYEQYF
v_call: TRBV12-3/TRBV12-4
d_call: TRBD1
clone_size: .
j_call: TRBJ2-7

cdr3_nt: TGTGCCAGCAGCTTAAAGGCTAGCGGGAGATCCCACAGCTACGAGCAGTACTTC
cdr3_aa: CASSLKASGRSHSYEQYF
v_call: TRBV7-3
d_call: TRBD2
clone_size: few
j_call: TRBJ2-7

cdr3_nt: TGCAGCGTTGATGGGAGACTAGCGGGAGTCAATACGCAGTATTTT
cdr3_aa: CSVDGRLAGVNTQYF
v_call: TRBV29-1
d_call: TRBD2
clone_size: many
j_call: TRBJ2-3

cdr3_nt: TGCGCCAGCAGCCTCACGACCCCGGCCTACGAGCAGTACTTC
cdr3_aa: CASSLTTPAYEQYF
v_call: TRBV5-1
d_call: .
clone_size: few
j_call: TRBJ2-7

cdr3_nt: TGTGCCAGTAGTATGGCAGCCCTCTCTGGAAACACCATATATTTT
cdr3_aa: CASSMAALSGNTIYF
v_call: TRBV19
d_call: .
clone_size: few
j_call: TRBJ1-3

cdr3_nt: TGTGCCAGCAGCTTGGGCCGTAATTGGGAGGGAAAACTGTTTTTT
cdr3_aa: CASSLGRNWEGKLFF
v_call: TRBV11-2
d_call: .
clone_size: many
j_call: TRBJ1-4

cdr3_nt: TGTGCCGGCACAGGCGAGGGTCCCGGGGAGCTGTTTTTT
cdr3_aa: CAGTGEGPGELFF
v_call: TRBV7-9
d_call: .
clone_size: .
j_call: TRBJ2-2

cdr3_nt: TGTGCCAGCAGTTACGCGTCCGGGACAGGGGTTAAGACCCAGTACTTC
cdr3_aa: CASSYASGTGVKTQYF
v_call: TRBV6-5
d_call: TRBD1
clone_size: .
j_call: TRBJ2-5

cdr3_nt: TGCAGCGCTTCCGGACAATCCCGTGGCGCGGAGGGGGTCTTC
cdr3_aa: CSASGQSRGAEGVF
v_call: TRBV29-1
d_call: .
clone_size: .
j_call: TRBJ2-1

cdr3_nt: TGTGCCAGCATTTTAAGACGGACGAAGAAAGCTTTCTTT
cdr3_aa: CASILRRTKKAFF
v_call: TRBV12-3/TRBV12-4
d_call: .
clone_size: .
j_call: TRBJ1-1

cdr3_nt: TGTGCCAGCAGCTTAACAGTAGGAGAGACCCAGTACTTC
cdr3_aa: CASSLTVGETQYF
v_call: TRBV7-9
d_call: .
clone_size: few
j_call: TRBJ2-5

cdr3_nt: TGTGCCAGCAGCTTCCTCCTCCCAGATACGCAGTATTTT
cdr3_aa: CASSFLLPDTQYF
v_call: TRBV7-9
d_call: .
clone_size: .
j_call: TRBJ2-3

cdr3_nt: TGTGCCAGCAGCCAACAGGGTCAGCCCCAGCATTTT
cdr3_aa: CASSQQGQPQHF
v_call: TRBV7-9
d_call: .
clone_size: few
j_call: TRBJ1-5

cdr3_nt: TGTGCCAGCAGCTTAGTAGAGAACACTGAAGCTTTCTTT
cdr3_aa: CASSLVENTEAFF
v_call: TRBV7-9
d_call: .
clone_size: many
j_call: TRBJ1-1

cdr3_nt: TGCGCCAGCAGCGCGGGACAGGGGAAATCTGAAGCTTTCTTT
cdr3_aa: CASSAGQGKSEAFF
v_call: TRBV5-1
d_call: TRBD1
clone_size: few
j_call: TRBJ1-1

cdr3_nt: TGTGCCAGCAGCGGGACTAGCGGGAGGGGGCAGTTCTTC
cdr3_aa: CASSGTSGRGQFF
v_call: TRBV6-1
d_call: TRBD2
clone_size: few
j_call: TRBJ2-1

cdr3_nt: TGCGCCAGCAGCCCTCGGACAGGGAAAATACTCTCCTACGAGCAGTACTTC
cdr3_aa: CASSPRTGKILSYEQYF
v_call: TRBV5-1
d_call: TRBD1
clone_size: many
j_call: TRBJ2-7

cdr3_nt: TGTGCCAGCAGTTTCCCCAGCGGGAGCCACAATGAGCAGTTCTTC
cdr3_aa: CASSFPSGSHNEQFF
v_call: TRBV27
d_call: TRBD2
clone_size: few
j_call: TRBJ2-1

cdr3_nt: TGCAGTGCTAGGCAGGTTAATTCACCCCTCCACTTT
cdr3_aa: CSARQVNSPLHF
v_call: TRBV20-1
d_call: .
clone_size: many
j_call: TRBJ1-6